This is a list of T cell receptor beta chains from one sample in a study of shared clonotypes between healthy human individuals. The assay was immunoSEQ multiplex PCR, and TCRdb's table has in-frame clones only and misses some. The sample contains around 2.1 million clones, about 92% of which appear only once. The sequencing input was naive CD8+ T cells from PBMCs. All receptors come from a man younger than 30 in good health. Some clones in this sample may be carry-over from other donors' samples. The CDR3 runs from the conserved cysteine through the conserved F or W. D genes are given only for firm matches. For some rows the clone size is stated as once, few or many, or as a class when expanded; others skip it.

j_call | v_call | d_call | clone_size | cdr3_aa | cdr3_nt
TRBJ2-1 | TRBV7-2 | . | . | CASSLDLGLASNEQFF | TGTGCCAGCAGCTTAGATCTGGGGCTAGCAAGCAATGAGCAGTTCTTC
TRBJ2-7 | TRBV10-3 | TRBD1 | . | CAISESAGGLSGPYF | TGTGCCATCAGTGAGTCAGCAGGGGGCTTATCGGGCCCGTACTTC
TRBJ1-2 | TRBV15 | . | . | CATSGQETAYNYGYTF | TGTGCCACCAGCGGCCAAGAGACAGCATATAACTATGGCTACACCTTC
TRBJ1-5 | TRBV7-9 | . | few | CASSLGTDSNQPQHF | TGTGCCAGCAGCCTAGGGACGGATAGCAATCAGCCCCAGCATTTT
TRBJ2-1 | TRBV10-3 | TRBD2 | . | CAISAVWRLAGEVNEQFF | TGTGCCATCAGTGCAGTGTGGAGACTAGCGGGAGAAGTAAATGAGCAGTTCTTC
TRBJ2-1 | TRBV9 | . | once | CASSVGGQYNEQFF | TGTGCCAGCAGCGTAGGAGGGCAATACAATGAGCAGTTCTTC
TRBJ2-1 | TRBV27 | . | . | CASSLTSYYNEQFF | TGTGCCAGCAGTTTGACCTCTTATTACAATGAGCAGTTCTTC
TRBJ1-1 | TRBV2 | . | . | CASGGTEAFF | TGTGCCAGCGGTGGGACTGAAGCTTTCTTT
TRBJ2-1 | TRBV7-9 | . | . | CASSTKTYNEQFF | TGTGCCAGCAGCACAAAAACCTACAATGAGCAGTTCTTC
TRBJ2-3 | TRBV27 | TRBD2 | . | CATRVRGSIDTQYF | TGTGCCACCCGGGTCCGCGGGAGTATTGATACGCAGTATTTT
TRBJ1-1 | TRBV6-6 | . | . | CASSYLTVLGAFF | TGTGCCAGCAGTTACCTAACTGTCTTAGGAGCTTTCTTT
TRBJ1-2 | TRBV4-3 | . | . | CASSQETGPNYGYTF | TGCGCCAGCAGCCAAGAGACAGGTCCTAACTATGGCTACACCTTC
TRBJ2-7 | TRBV6-5 | TRBD1 | . | CAGGQGTREQYF | TGTGCGGGGGGACAGGGGACTAGGGAGCAGTACTTC
TRBJ1-2 | TRBV27 | . | . | CASSLSVAETYGYTF | TGTGCCAGCAGTTTATCCGTGGCAGAAACCTATGGCTACACCTTC
TRBJ2-2 | TRBV11-2 | . | . | CASSLGAGYTGELFF | TGTGCCAGCAGCTTAGGGGCAGGATACACCGGGGAGCTGTTTTTT
TRBJ1-1 | TRBV9 | . | few | CASSPTAATEAFF | TGTGCCAGCAGCCCAACAGCGGCCACTGAAGCTTTCTTT
TRBJ2-3 | TRBV19 | TRBD2 | . | CASSTPSGRYRDTQYF | TGTGCCAGTAGTACCCCTAGCGGGAGGTACCGAGATACGCAGTATTTT
TRBJ2-7 | TRBV9 | . | . | CASSVGGSTYEQYF | TGTGCCAGCAGCGTAGGAGGGTCCACCTACGAGCAGTACTTC
TRBJ2-1 | TRBV27 | TRBD2 | . | CASSFVSGSLGEQFF | TGTGCCAGCAGTTTTGTTAGCGGGAGCTTGGGGGAGCAGTTCTTC
TRBJ2-5 | TRBV25-1 | . | once | CASSEYISGGTQYF | TGTGCCAGCAGTGAATATATCAGCGGTGGGACCCAGTACTTC
TRBJ1-2 | TRBV28 | . | . | CASSLFRGDGYTF | TGTGCCAGCAGCCTATTCCGCGGGGATGGCTACACCTTC
TRBJ2-7 | TRBV5-6 | TRBD2 | . | CASSLAVFGTTPYEQYF | TGTGCCAGCAGCTTGGCCGTCTTTGGGACTACCCCCTACGAGCAGTACTTC
TRBJ2-1 | TRBV28 | . | . | CASSFGQGTYNEQFF | TGTGCCAGCAGTTTCGGCCAGGGAACCTACAATGAGCAGTTCTTC
TRBJ2-1 | TRBV27 | TRBD2 | . | CASSLSLAGSYNEQFF | TGTGCCAGCAGTCTCTCCCTAGCGGGCTCCTACAATGAGCAGTTCTTC
TRBJ1-2 | TRBV9 | TRBD1 | . | CASSVPGQGARGYTF | TGTGCCAGCAGCGTACCGGGACAGGGGGCACGCGGCTACACCTTC
TRBJ1-1 | TRBV13 | . | . | CASSSASTEAFF | TGTGCCAGCAGCTCGGCCTCCACTGAAGCTTTCTTT
TRBJ1-2 | TRBV27 | . | few | CASSFGQNYGYTF | TGTGCCAGCAGTTTCGGACAGAACTATGGCTACACCTTC
TRBJ2-5 | TRBV11-2 | . | . | CASSLELKNQETQYF | TGTGCCAGCAGCTTAGAGTTAAAAAACCAAGAGACCCAGTACTTC
TRBJ2-7 | TRBV27 | . | . | CASSLSTPSYEQYF | TGTGCCAGCAGTTTATCGACACCTTCCTACGAGCAGTACTTC
TRBJ1-1 | TRBV9 | TRBD1 | few | CASSAGTGLTEAFF | TGTGCCAGCAGTGCCGGGACAGGCTTGACTGAAGCTTTCTTT
TRBJ1-1 | TRBV7-9 | TRBD1 | . | CASSFTGGEAFF | TGTGCCAGCAGCTTTACAGGGGGTGAAGCTTTCTTT
TRBJ2-7 | TRBV27 | TRBD2 | . | CASSFTSGRAGEQYF | TGTGCCAGCAGTTTTACTAGCGGGAGGGCCGGCGAGCAGTACTTC
TRBJ2-7 | TRBV5-5 | . | . | CASRLRGQETYEQYF | TGTGCCAGCAGACTCAGGGGTCAAGAAACCTACGAGCAGTACTTC
TRBJ2-5 | TRBV27 | . | . | CASSSRAAQETQYF | TGTGCCAGCAGTTCTCGAGCAGCCCAAGAGACCCAGTACTTC
TRBJ2-6 | TRBV28 | TRBD2 | . | CASSRLAGVGFSGANVLTF | TGTGCCAGCAGCAGACTAGCGGGAGTTGGGTTCTCTGGGGCCAACGTCCTGACTTTC
TRBJ1-1 | TRBV27 | . | few | CASSLSRTMNTEAFF | TGTGCCAGCAGTTTATCCCGGACTATGAACACTGAAGCTTTCTTT
TRBJ2-5 | TRBV7-2 | . | . | CASSLVPGQGTETQYF | TGTGCCAGCAGCTTAGTTCCAGGCCAAGGGACAGAGACCCAGTACTTC
TRBJ2-1 | TRBV7-9 | . | . | CASSLEAGPQFF | TGTGCCAGCAGCTTAGAGGCGGGACCGCAGTTCTTC
TRBJ2-3 | TRBV14 | TRBD2 | . | CASSLSGRYTDTQYF | TGTGCCAGCAGCCTTAGCGGGAGGTACACAGATACGCAGTATTTT
TRBJ2-1 | TRBV27 | TRBD1 | . | CASSLEGQALTYNEQFF | TGTGCCAGCAGTTTGGAAGGACAGGCTTTGACCTACAATGAGCAGTTCTTC
TRBJ1-2 | TRBV7-2 | TRBD1 | . | CASSSRQGIYSNYGYTF | TGTGCCAGCAGCTCGAGACAGGGTATATACTCTAACTATGGCTACACCTTC
TRBJ1-2 | TRBV9 | . | . | CASSVDGGGYTF | TGTGCCAGCAGCGTAGACGGAGGCGGCTACACCTTC
TRBJ1-2 | TRBV30 | . | . | CASGGAGARSNYGYTF | TGTGCCTCCGGAGGGGCAGGGGCCCGATCTAACTATGGCTACACCTTC
TRBJ2-2 | TRBV5-8 | TRBD2 | . | CASSLEAGGPQNTGELFF | TGTGCCAGCAGCTTGGAGGCGGGAGGGCCCCAGAACACCGGGGAGCTGTTTTTT
TRBJ2-7 | TRBV29-1 | . | . | CSVAGGQRYEQYF | TGCAGCGTTGCTGGGGGTCAGAGGTACGAGCAGTACTTC
TRBJ2-5 | TRBV7-2 | . | . | CASSWVAPQETQYF | TGTGCCAGCAGCTGGGTAGCGCCGCAAGAGACCCAGTACTTC
TRBJ2-1 | TRBV7-6 | TRBD2 | . | CASSKLSGTSVDEQFF | TGTGCCAGCAGCAAACTCTCCGGGACTAGCGTTGATGAGCAGTTCTTC
TRBJ2-1 | TRBV10-3 | TRBD2 | . | CAISGVSAGADNEQFF | TGTGCCATCAGTGGCGTCTCGGCGGGAGCCGACAATGAGCAGTTCTTC
TRBJ2-6 | TRBV7-6 | TRBD2 | . | CASSQYRLAVRSGANVLTF | TGTGCCAGCAGCCAGTACAGACTAGCGGTACGCTCTGGGGCCAACGTCCTGACTTTC
TRBJ1-1 | TRBV9 | . | . | CASSQATEAFF | TGTGCCAGCAGCCAAGCCACTGAAGCTTTCTTT
TRBJ2-5 | TRBV29-1 | . | . | CSAQGGGQETQYF | TGCAGCGCCCAGGGAGGCGGACAAGAGACCCAGTACTTC
TRBJ2-3 | TRBV4-1 | TRBD2 | . | CASSQLRTSLSTDTQYF | TGCGCCAGCAGTCAACTGAGGACTAGCCTTAGCACAGATACGCAGTATTTT